Included here is one T cell receptor (beta chain) sequence, with context. The antigen remains undetermined. The record originates from a study of human CD8 memory T cell subsets. Study-wide results and caveats: Going by Chao1 estimates, stem-like memory T cells seemed to be more diverse than precursor exhausted T cells.

The CDR3 length is 11 residues. CDR1 is SGHVS, CDR2 FQNEAQ, per germline. By UMI-labeled 5' RACE, the TCR beta libraries were made. Using the 5' RACE reads, TCRdb records one entry per CDR3 protein without DNA. Here the sample table reports about 10,000 distinct CDR3 sequences. The rearrangement joins TRBV7-8 to TRBJ2-5. The source material was CD8+ stem-like memory T cells (TSCM and TCM) sorted from PBMCs. Subset described: stem-like memory CD8 T cells (TSTEM), CCR7+ PD-1- TIGIT-. The TCR sequence derives from a human donor in good health. The CDR3 is CASSPKIAQYF.